The 5 T cell receptor beta chains presented below share a single source sample, sequenced in a study of identifying expanded T cells in peripheral blood. The protocol was immunoSEQ multiplex PCR, while the TCRdb copy is restricted to in-frame clones and leaves out a portion. The data hold 60,000 to 70,000 clones, with about 90% observed a single time. The sample taken for sequencing was blood. The receptors originated from a person between 18 and 70 years old in good health.

This chain uses TRBV9 with TRBJ2-5, with D possibly being TRBD1 or TRBD2 (5 bases each). Trimming took off 0 bases at V and 5 bases at J, with 14 bases between the two ends. The germline V gene has CDR1 SGDLS and CDR2 YYNGEE. The CDR3 length is 15 residues. CDR3 nucleotide sequence: TGTGCCAGCAGCGTAGTTGGGGGAGTGGGGGAGACCCAGTACTTC. Protein product: CASSVVGGVGETQYF. The full variable domain, rest sourced from reference TRBV9 and TRBJ2-5, is DSGVTQTPKHLITATGQRVTLRCSPRSGDLSVYWYQQSLDQGLQFLIQYYNGEERAKGNILERFSAQQFPDLHSELNLSSLELGDSALYFCASSVVGGVGETQYFGPGTRLLVL.

CDR3 protein: CAWSVEDRNTGELFF. For the CDR3, the DNA is TGTGCCTGGAGTGTAGAGGACAGGAACACCGGGGAGCTGTTTTTT. V gene TRBV30 combines with J gene TRBJ2-2; D perhaps matches TRBD1 (6 bases). The V gene lost 0 bases and the J gene lost 1 base, with 9 bases spanning the gap. This CDR3 contains 15 residues. Looked up from germline, CDR1 is GTSNPN and CDR2 is SVGIG (reference sequence).

The chain joins TRBV27 to TRBJ2-7, with D possibly called TRBD1 or TRBD2 (5 bases each). V gave up 6 bases and J gave up 2 bases, with 14 bases separating them. CDR3 size: 14 residues. Germline loops: CDR1 MNHEY, CDR2 SMNVEV (reference sequence). CDR3 DNA sequence: TGTGCCAGCAGCCTCGCAGGGACCCCCTACGAGCAGTACTTC. This translates into CASSLAGTPYEQYF.

The rearrangement joins TRBV19 to TRBJ2-3, with no clear D. V was shortened by 1 base and J by 1 base, with 6 bases between the two germline ends. The CDR3 is 14 amino acids. The V gene's germline CDR1 is LNHDA and CDR2 SQIVND (reference sequence). This CDR3 is CASSIGDGTDTQYF. CDR3 sequence (DNA): TGTGCCAGTAGTATAGGCGACGGCACAGATACGCAGTATTTT.

Worth noting for this clone: Additional DNA sequences in this sample encode the identical CDR3. This chain joins TRBV6-4 and TRBJ2-1; TRBD2 matches at 9 bases. Trimming removed 3 bases from V and 8 bases from J; junction bases left unmatched: 5. This CDR3 comprises 14 residues. From germline, CDR1 is MRHNA and CDR2 SNTAGT. The CDR3 sequence: CASSDGLAGDEQFF. CDR3 DNA: TGTGCCAGCAGTGATGGATTAGCGGGAGATGAGCAGTTCTTC.